The clone carrying this T cell receptor beta chain appeared a few times. Its target is unknown. TCRdb analysed the 5' RACE reads with MiXCR anew, one entry per CDR3 protein. The table records tens of thousands of distinct CDR3 sequences, more than 12% of them present only once. This entry belongs to a study of early T cells in non-severe SARS-CoV-2 infection. Germline CDR1 reads MDHEN; CDR2 reads SYDVKM. Between the trimmed V and J ends, which lost 4 bases and 6 bases, there was a span of 9 bases. The CDR3 totals 12 residues. Study-wide points: Private and CD4 specificities were missed by VDJdb matching, which favored anti-spike CD8 responses.

V gene TRBV28 combines with J gene TRBJ1-2, with D possibly TRBD1 on 5 matching bases. The receptor was isolated from an adult who was a healthcare worker with PCR-confirmed SARS-CoV-2 infection or an uninfected control (not recorded which). Material: whole blood. Here the CDR3 reads CASSYRPDGYTF. CDR3 sequence (DNA): TGTGCCAGCAGTTACAGGCCCGATGGCTACACCTTC.